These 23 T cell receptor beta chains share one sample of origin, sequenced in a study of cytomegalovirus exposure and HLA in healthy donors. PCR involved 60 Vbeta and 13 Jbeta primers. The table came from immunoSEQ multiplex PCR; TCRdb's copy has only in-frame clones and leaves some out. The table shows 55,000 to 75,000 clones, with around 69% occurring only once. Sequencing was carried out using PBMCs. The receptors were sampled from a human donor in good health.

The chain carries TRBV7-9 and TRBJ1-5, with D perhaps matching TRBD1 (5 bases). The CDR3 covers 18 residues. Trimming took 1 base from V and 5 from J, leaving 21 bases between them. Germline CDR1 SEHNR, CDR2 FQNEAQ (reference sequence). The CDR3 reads CASSLGEPGWDGYQPQHF. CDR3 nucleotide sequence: TGTGCCAGCAGCTTAGGCGAGCCAGGGTGGGATGGTTATCAGCCCCAGCATTTT.

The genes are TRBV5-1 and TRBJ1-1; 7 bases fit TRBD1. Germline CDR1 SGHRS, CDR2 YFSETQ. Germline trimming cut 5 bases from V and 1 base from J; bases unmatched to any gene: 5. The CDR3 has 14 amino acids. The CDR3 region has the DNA TGCGCCAGCAGTTCGGACAGGAAGAACACTGAAGCTTTCTTT. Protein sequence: CASSSDRKNTEAFF.

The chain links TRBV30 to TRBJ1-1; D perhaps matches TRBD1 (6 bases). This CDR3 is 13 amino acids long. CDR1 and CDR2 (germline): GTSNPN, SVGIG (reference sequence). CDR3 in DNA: TGTGCGCTCAGAGGACAGCTGAACACTGAAGCTTTCTTT. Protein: CALRGQLNTEAFF.

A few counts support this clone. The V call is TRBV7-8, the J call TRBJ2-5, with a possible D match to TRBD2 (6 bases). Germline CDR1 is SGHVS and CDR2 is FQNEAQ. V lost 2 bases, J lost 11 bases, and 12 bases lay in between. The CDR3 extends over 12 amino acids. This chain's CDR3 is CASSLPGGEQYF. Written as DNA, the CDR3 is TGTGCCAGCAGCTTACCAGGAGGGGAGCAGTACTTC.

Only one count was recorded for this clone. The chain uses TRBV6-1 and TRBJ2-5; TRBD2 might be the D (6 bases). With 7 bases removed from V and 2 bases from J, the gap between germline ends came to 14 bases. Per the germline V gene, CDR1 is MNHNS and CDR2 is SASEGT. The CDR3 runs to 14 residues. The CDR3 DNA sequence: TGTGCCAGCAAGGCTAGCGTAACTCAAGAGACCCAGTACTTC. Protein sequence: CASKASVTQETQYF.

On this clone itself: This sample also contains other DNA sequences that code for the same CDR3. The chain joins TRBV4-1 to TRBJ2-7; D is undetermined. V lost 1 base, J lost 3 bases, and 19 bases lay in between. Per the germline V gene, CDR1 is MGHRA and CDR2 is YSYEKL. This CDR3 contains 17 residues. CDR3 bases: TGCGCCAGCAGCCAAGTCCGTCTCCCAGGTGAACTCTACGAGCAGTACTTC. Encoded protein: CASSQVRLPGELYEQYF.

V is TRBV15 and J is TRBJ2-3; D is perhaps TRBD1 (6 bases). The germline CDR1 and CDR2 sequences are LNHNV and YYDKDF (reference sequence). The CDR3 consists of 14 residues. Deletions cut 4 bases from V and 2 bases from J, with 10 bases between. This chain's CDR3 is CATSNRAHTDTQYF. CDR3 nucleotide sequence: TGTGCCACCAGCAACAGGGCCCACACAGATACGCAGTATTTT.

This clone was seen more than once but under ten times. CDR3 protein: CASSTRTGGVEDTEAFF. CDR3 coding DNA: TGTGCCAGCAGTACTCGGACAGGGGGCGTGGAAGACACTGAAGCTTTCTTT. This chain links TRBV25-1 with TRBJ1-1; 11 bases match TRBD1. Germline CDR1 MGHDK, CDR2 SYGVNS. With 5 bases clipped from V and 3 bases from J, the junction kept 11 bases outside the gene matches. This CDR3 is built from 17 residues.

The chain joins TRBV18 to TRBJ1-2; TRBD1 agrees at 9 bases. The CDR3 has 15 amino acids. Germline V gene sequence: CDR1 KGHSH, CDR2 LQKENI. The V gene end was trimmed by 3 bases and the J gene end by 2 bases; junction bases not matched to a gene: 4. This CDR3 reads CASSPPGQGNYGYTF. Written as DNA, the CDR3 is TGTGCCAGCTCACCGCCCGGACAGGGGAACTATGGCTACACCTTC.

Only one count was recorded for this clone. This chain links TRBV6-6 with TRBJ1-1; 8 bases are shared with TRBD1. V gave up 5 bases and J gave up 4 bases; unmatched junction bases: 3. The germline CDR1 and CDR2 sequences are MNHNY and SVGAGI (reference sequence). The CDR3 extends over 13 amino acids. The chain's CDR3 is CASSAGGGTEAFF. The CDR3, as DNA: TGTGCCAGCAGTGCAGGGGGCGGCACTGAAGCTTTCTTT.

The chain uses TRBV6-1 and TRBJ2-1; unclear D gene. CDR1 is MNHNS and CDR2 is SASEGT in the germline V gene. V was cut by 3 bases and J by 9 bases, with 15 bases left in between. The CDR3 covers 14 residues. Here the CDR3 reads CASSETGYDREQFF. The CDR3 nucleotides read TGTGCCAGCAGTGAGACCGGGTACGATCGTGAGCAGTTCTTC.

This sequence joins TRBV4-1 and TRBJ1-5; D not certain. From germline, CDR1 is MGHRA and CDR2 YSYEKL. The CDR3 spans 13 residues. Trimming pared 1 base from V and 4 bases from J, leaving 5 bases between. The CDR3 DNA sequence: TGCGCCAGCAGCCAAGTTCAGAATCAGCCCCAGCATTTT. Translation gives CASSQVQNQPQHF.

The CDR3 is CSVGRGNHEQYF. The CDR3 DNA reads TGCAGCGTTGGGCGAGGGAACCACGAGCAGTACTTC. The chain joins TRBV29-1 to TRBJ2-7; D is perhaps TRBD2 (5 bases). V was shortened by 4 bases and J by 5 bases, with 12 bases between the two germline ends. CDR3 length: 12 amino acids. Germline-derived CDR1 and CDR2 are SQVTM and ANQGSEA.

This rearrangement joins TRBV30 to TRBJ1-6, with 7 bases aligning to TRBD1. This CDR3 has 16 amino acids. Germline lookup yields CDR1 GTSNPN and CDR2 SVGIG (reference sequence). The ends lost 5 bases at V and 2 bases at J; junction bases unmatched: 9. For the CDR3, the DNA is TGTGCCTGGGTTAAGCCGACAGGGACCTATAATTCACCCCTCCACTTT. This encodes CAWVKPTGTYNSPLHF.

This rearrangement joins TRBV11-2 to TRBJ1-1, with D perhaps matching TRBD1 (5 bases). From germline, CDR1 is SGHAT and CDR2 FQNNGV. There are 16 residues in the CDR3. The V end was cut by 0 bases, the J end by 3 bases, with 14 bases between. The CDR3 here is CASSLDPQGSDTEAFF. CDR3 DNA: TGTGCCAGCAGCTTAGATCCCCAGGGTTCGGACACTGAAGCTTTCTTT.

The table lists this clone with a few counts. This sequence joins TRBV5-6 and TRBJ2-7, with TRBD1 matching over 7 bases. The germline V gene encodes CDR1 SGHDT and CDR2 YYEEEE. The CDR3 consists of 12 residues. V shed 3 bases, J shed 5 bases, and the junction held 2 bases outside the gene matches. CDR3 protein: CASSWDRHEQYF. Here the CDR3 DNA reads TGTGCCAGCAGCTGGGACAGACACGAGCAGTACTTC. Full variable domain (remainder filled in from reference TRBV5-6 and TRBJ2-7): DAGVTQSPTHLIKTRGQQVTLRCSPKSGHDTVSWYQQALGQGPQFIFQYYEEEERQRGNFPDRFSGHQFPNYSSELNVNALLLGDSALYLCASSWDRHEQYFGPGTRLTVT.

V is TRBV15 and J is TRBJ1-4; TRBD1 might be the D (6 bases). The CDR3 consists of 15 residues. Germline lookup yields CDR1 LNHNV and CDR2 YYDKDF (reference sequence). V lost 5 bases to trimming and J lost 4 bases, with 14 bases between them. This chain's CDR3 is CATSSWTDSNEKLFF. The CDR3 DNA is TGTGCCACCAGCTCCTGGACAGATAGTAATGAAAAACTGTTTTTT.

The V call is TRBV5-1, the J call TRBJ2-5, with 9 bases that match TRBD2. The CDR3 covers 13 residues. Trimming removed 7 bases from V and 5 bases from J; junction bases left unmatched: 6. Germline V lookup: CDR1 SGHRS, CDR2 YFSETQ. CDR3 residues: CASVAGARETQYF. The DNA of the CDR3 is TGCGCCAGCGTAGCGGGGGCTCGGGAGACCCAGTACTTC. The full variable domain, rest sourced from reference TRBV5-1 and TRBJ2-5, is KAGVTQTPRYLIKTRGQQVTLSCSPISGHRSVSWYQQTPGQGLQFLFEYFSETQRNKGNFPGRFSGRQFSNSRSEMNVSTLELGDSALYLCASVAGARETQYFGPGTRLLVL.

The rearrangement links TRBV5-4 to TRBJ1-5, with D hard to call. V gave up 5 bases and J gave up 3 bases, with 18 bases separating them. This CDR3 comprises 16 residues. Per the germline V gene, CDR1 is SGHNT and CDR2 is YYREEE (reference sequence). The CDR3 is CASRSDPGTFNQPQHF. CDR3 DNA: TGTGCCAGCAGATCAGATCCGGGAACGTTCAATCAGCCCCAGCATTTT.

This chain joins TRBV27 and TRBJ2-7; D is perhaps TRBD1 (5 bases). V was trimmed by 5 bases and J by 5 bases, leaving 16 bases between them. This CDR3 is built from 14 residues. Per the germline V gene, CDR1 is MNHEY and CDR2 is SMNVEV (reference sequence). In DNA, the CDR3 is TGTGCCAGCAGTCGACAGCTACTTCGGGACGAGCAGTACTTC. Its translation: CASSRQLLRDEQYF.

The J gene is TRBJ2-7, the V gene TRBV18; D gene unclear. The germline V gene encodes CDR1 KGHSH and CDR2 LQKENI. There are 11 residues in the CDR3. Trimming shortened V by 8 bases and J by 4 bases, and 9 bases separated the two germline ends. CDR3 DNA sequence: TGTGCCAGCCCCCGGTGGTACGAGCAGTACTTC. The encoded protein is CASPRWYEQYF.

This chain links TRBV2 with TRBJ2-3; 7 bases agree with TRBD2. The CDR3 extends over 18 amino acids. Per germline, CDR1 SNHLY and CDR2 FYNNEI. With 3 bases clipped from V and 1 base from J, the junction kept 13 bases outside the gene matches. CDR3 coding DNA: TGTGCCAGCAGTGACGTGGTGGGAGGGCCATCGGGCACAGATACGCAGTATTTT. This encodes CASSDVVGGPSGTDTQYF.

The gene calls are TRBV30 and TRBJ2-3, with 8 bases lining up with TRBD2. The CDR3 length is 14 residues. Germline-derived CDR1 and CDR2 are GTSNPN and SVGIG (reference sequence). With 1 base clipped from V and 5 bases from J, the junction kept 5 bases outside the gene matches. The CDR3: CAWSAGGLRDTQYF. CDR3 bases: TGTGCCTGGAGTGCGGGAGGGCTGCGAGATACGCAGTATTTT.